This T cell receptor (beta chain) was identified during a study of CD8 T cells in ankylosing spondylitis. The V segment lost 1 base and the J segment 5 bases; nucleotides outside the gene matches: 8. The CDR3 runs to 16 residues. TCRdb independently ran MiXCR on the 5' RACE reads; one entry per CDR3 protein. The sample lists about 240,000 distinct CDR3 sequences, approximately 9% occurring once. Broader study findings: Peripheral blood samples showed relatively rare disease-linked clones, and these clones were CD8+. What seemed typical of ankylosing spondylitis blood was a TCR beta motif built from roughly 8 highly homologous variants.

Only a few counts were recorded for this clonotype. The antigen is undetermined. The chain is built from TRBV12-3 or TRBV12-4 and TRBJ2-1; 7 nucleotides match TRBD1. Input material: blood, either unsorted or a sorted T cell fraction (not recorded which). This receptor was taken from a male donor with ankylosing spondylitis or in good health (not recorded which). CDR3 protein: CASSLGRDSFNNEQFF. DNA of the CDR3: TGTGCCAGCAGTTTAGGACGGGACAGTTTCAACAATGAGCAGTTCTTC.